This TCR beta chain was profiled in a study of CD8+ T cells in alopecia areata. CDR1 MNHEY and CDR2 SMNVEV come from the germline V gene (reference sequence). This CDR3 comprises 15 residues. V lost 4 bases and J lost 5; bases outside the gene matches: 9. After isolation, RNA underwent reverse transcription to generate cDNA as the sequencing template. Repertoires were generated with immunoSEQ multiplex PCR, while TCRdb's copy carries only in-frame clones and drops some. This table has 100,000 to 150,000 clones, about 46% appearing once. V and J are TRBV27 and TRBJ2-7; 9 bases match TRBD1. Sequencing was performed on CD8+ T cells sorted from blood, taken at week 0. The clonotype originates from a human donor with alopecia areata. In nucleotides, the CDR3 is TGTGCCAGCAGTTCGGTCGGGACAGGGTTTCACGAGCAGTACTTC. Translation gives CASSSVGTGFHEQYF.